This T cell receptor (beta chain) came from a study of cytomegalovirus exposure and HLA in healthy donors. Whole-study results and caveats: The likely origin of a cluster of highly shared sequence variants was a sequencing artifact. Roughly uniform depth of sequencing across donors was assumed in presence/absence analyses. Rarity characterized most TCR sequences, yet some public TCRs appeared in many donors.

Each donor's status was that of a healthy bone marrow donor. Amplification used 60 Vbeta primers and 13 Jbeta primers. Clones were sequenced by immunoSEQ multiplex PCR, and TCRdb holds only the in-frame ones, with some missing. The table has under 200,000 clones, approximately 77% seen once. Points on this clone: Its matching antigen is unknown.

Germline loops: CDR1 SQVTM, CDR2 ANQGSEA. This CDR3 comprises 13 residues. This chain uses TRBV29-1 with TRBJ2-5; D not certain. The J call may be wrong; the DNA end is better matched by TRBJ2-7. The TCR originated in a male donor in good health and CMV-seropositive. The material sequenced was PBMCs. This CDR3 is CSVVPVQTYEQYF. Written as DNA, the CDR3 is TGCAGCGTTGTGCCGGTTCAAACCTACGAGCAGTACTTC.